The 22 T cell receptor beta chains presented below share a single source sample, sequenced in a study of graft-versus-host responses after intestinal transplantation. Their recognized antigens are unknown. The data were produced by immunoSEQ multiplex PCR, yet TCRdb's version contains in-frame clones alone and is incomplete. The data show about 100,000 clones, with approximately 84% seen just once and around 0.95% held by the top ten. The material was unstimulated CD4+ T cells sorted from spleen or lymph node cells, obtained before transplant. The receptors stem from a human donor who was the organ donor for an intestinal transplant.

The CDR3 spells CASSLTGIESPLHF. The CDR3 DNA is TGTGCCAGCAGCTTAACGGGGATTGAGTCACCCCTCCACTTT. The rearrangement uses TRBV7-6 and TRBJ1-6; D unclear. Trimming cost V 2 bases and J 10 bases, with 12 bases left between them. The length of the CDR3 is 14 residues. CDR1 and CDR2 from the germline V gene are SGHVS and FNYEAQ.

The DNA for the CDR3 is TGTGCCAGCAGTGCCCCGGGTGGTCAAGAGACCCAGTACTTC. Amino acid sequence: CASSAPGGQETQYF. The chain uses TRBV25-1 and TRBJ2-5; D is ambiguous. V was clipped by 4 bases and J by 2 bases, with 11 bases between them. This CDR3 comprises 14 residues. The germline CDR1 and CDR2 sequences are MGHDK and SYGVNS.

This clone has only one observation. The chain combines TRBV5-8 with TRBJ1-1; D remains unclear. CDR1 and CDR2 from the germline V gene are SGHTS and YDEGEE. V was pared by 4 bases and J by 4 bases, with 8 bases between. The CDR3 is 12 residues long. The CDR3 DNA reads TGTGCCAGCAGCCCACAACGCACTGAAGCTTTCTTT. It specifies CASSPQRTEAFF.

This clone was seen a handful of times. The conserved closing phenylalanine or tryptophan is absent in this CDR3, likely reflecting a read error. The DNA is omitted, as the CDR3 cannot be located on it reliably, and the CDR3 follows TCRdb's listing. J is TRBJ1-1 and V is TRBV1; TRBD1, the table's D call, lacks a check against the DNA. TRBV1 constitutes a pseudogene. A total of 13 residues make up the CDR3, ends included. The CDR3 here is CTSSQVKGQGDPL.

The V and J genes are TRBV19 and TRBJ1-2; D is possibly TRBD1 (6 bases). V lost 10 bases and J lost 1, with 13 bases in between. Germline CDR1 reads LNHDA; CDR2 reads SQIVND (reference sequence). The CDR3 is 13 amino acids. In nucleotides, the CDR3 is TGTGCCATTCGATCCAGGGGTAACTATGGCTACACCTTC. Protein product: CAIRSRGNYGYTF.

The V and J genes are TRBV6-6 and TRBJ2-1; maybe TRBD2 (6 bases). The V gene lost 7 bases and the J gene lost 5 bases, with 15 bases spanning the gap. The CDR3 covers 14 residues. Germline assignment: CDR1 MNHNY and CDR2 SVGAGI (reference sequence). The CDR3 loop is CASTVLGGNNEQFF. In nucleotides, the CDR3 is TGTGCCAGCACTGTTCTGGGGGGAAACAATGAGCAGTTCTTC.

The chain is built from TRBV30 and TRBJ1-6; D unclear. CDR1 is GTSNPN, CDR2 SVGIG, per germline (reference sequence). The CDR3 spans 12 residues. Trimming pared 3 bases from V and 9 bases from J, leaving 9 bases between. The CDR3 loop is CAWRGRSSPLHF. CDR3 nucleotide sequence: TGTGCCTGGAGAGGGCGTAGTTCACCCCTCCACTTT.

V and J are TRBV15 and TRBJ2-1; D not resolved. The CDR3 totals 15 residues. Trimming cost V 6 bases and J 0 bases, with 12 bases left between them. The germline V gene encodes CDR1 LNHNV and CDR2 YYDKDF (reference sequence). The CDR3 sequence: CATRSDRSSYNEQFF. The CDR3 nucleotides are TGTGCCACCAGGAGCGACCGAAGCTCCTACAATGAGCAGTTCTTC.

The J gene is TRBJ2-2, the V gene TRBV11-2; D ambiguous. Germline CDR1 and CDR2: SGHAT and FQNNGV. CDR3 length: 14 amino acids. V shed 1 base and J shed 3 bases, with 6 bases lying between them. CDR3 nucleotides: TGTGCCAGCAGCTTAGGCGAGTACACCGGGGAGCTGTTTTTT. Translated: CASSLGEYTGELFF.

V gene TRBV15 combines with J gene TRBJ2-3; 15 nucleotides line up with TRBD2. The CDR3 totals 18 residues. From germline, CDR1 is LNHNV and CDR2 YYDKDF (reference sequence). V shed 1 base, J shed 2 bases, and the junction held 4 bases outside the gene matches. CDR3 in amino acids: CATSRGTSGGAVTDTQYF. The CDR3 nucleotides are TGTGCCACCAGCAGAGGGACTAGCGGGGGGGCGGTCACAGATACGCAGTATTTT.

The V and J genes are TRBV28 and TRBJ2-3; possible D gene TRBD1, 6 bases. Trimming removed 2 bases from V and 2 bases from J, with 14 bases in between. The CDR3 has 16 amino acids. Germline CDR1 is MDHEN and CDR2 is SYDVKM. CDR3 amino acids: CASSLPDRYFTDTQYF. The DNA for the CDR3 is TGTGCCAGCAGTTTACCCGACAGGTACTTCACAGATACGCAGTATTTT. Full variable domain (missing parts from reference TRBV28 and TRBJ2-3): DVKVTQSSRYLVKRTGEKVFLECVQDMDHENMFWYRQDPGLGLRLIYFSYDVKMKEKGDIPEGYSVSREKKERFSLILESASTNQTSMYLCASSLPDRYFTDTQYFGPGTRLTVL.

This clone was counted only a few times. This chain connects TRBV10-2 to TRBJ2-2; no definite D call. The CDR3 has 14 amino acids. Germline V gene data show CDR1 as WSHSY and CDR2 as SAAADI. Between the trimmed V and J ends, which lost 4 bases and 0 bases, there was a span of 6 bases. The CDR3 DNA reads TGCGCCAGCAGTGGGCTAGCGAACACCGGGGAGCTGTTTTTT. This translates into CASSGLANTGELFF.

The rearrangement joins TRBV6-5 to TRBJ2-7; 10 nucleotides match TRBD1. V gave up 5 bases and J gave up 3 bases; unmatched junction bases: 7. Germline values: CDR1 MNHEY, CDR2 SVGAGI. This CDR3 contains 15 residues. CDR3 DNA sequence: TGTGCCAGCAGTGCCCGGGACAGGGGCATCTACGAGCAGTACTTC. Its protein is CASSARDRGIYEQYF.

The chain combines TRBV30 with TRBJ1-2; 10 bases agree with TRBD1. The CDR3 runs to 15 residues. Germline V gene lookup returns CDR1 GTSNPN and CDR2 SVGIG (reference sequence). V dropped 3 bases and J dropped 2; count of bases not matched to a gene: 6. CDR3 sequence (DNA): TGTGCCTGGAGACGGGACAGGGGAGGGAACTATGGCTACACCTTC. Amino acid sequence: CAWRRDRGGNYGYTF.

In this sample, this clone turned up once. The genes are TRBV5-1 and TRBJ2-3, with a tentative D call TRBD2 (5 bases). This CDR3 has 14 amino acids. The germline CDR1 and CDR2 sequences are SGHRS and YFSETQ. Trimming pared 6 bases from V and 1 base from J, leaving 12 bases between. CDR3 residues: CASMKGAGTDTQYF. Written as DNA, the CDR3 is TGCGCCAGCATGAAGGGAGCGGGCACAGATACGCAGTATTTT.

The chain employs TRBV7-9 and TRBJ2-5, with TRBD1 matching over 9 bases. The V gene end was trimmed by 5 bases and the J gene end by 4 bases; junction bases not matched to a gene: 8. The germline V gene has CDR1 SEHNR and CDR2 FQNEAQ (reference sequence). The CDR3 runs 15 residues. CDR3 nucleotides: TGTGCCAGCAGCCCGACAGGGGGGGGTGGAGAGACCCAGTACTTC. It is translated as CASSPTGGGGETQYF.

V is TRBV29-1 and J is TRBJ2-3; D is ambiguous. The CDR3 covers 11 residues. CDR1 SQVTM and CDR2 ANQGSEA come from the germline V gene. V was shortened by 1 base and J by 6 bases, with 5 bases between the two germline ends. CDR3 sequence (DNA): TGCAGCGTTGAAGTAGGTGATACGCAGTATTTT. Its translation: CSVEVGDTQYF.

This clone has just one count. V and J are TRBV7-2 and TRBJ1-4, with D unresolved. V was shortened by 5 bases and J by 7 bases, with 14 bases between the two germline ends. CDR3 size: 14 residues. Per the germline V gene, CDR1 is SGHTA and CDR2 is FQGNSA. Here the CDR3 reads CASSHGSVREKLFF. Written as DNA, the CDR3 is TGTGCCAGCAGCCACGGCAGTGTCCGTGAAAAACTGTTTTTT.

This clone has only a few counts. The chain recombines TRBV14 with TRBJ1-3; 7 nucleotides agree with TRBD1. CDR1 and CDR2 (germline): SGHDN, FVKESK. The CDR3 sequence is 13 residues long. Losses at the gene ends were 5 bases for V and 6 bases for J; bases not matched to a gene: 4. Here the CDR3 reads CASSATGLNTIYF. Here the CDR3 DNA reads TGTGCCAGCAGCGCGACAGGGTTAAACACCATATATTTT.

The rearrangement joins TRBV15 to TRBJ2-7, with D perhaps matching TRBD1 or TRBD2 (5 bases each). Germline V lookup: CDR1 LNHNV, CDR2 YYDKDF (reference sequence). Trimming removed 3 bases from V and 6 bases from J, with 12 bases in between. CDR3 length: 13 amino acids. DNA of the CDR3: TGTGCCACCAGCAGGGACGGGGACGGCGAGCAGTACTTC. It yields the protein CATSRDGDGEQYF.

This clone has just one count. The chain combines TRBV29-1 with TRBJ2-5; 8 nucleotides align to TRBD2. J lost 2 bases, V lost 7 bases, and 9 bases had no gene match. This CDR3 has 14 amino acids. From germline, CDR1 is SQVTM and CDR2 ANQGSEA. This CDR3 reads CSALRPSGQETQYF. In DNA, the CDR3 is TGCAGCGCCCTCCGCCCTAGCGGGCAAGAGACCCAGTACTTC. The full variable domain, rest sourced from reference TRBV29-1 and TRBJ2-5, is SAVISQKPSRDICQRGTSLTIQCQVDSQVTMMFWYRQQPGQSLTLIATANQGSEATYESGFVIDKFPISRPNLTFSTLTVSNMSPEDSSIYLCSALRPSGQETQYFGPGTRLLVL.

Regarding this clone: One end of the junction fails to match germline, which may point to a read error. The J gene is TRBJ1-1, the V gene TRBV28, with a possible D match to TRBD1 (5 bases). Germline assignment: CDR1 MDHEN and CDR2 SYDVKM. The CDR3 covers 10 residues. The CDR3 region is CASSPRDPKF. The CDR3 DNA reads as TGTGCCAGCAGTCCCCGGGACCCAAAATTT.